The source of this T cell receptor beta chain is a study of radiotherapy plus CTLA-4 blockade in lung cancer. Notes on the study in general: Radiotherapy plus ipilimumab was followed by expansion in blood of tumor-derived TCR clones.

Germline V lookup: CDR1 MNHNS, CDR2 SASEGT. The CDR3 is 16 amino acids. The germline V and J ends were trimmed by 3 bases and 4 bases, with 18 bases remaining between them. Remarks on this clone: The target antigen is unknown.

TCRdb keeps only in-frame clones here, not all; method: immunoSEQ multiplex PCR. The sample yields about 99,000 clones, 85% to 90% seen once. The TCR comes from a human donor with non-small cell lung cancer that progressed on radiotherapy plus ipilimumab. The J gene is TRBJ2-5, the V gene TRBV6-1; D is perhaps TRBD2 (5 bases). Specimen: peripheral blood, collected from a patient treated with radiotherapy plus ipilimumab. The CDR3: CASSERVGWVSETQYF. The DNA of the CDR3 is TGTGCCAGCAGTGAGCGGGTTGGGTGGGTTTCAGAGACCCAGTACTTC.